This TCR beta chain was documented in a study of identical twins (TCRdb year 2016). Regarding the study in general: To test whether fetal clonotypes persist, the study used deep sequencing on TCR alpha and beta repertoires from monozygotic twins, unrelated adults of various ages, and cord blood. To rule out contamination, replicate twin experiments were performed at different times with different library preparation protocols.

There are many counts of this clonotype. Its antigen specificity is not known. No much larger clonotype is one base removed from it; base qualities were not supplied. All donors were healthy Caucasians. Three pairs of female monozygotic twins, all aged about 18 to 30 years, made up the twin cohort. Using Miltenyi CD45RO+ enrichment and human naive T-cell isolation kits, memory (CD45RO+) and naive T cells were isolated from PBMC. The full study reports these points: In beta out-of-frame sequences, excess twin sharing was weaker, because having fewer shared sequences lowered the signal-to-noise ratio. Invariant T cells such as MAIT and iNKT could partly confound zero-insertion analyses, although diverse VJ usage argued against such confounding for most clonotypes. Compared with coincidental sharing between unrelated individuals, an excess of low generation-probability sequences was observed among out-of-frame TCR alpha sequences shared between twins. Fewer insertions were carried by abundant cord blood beta clonotypes; a weaker similar trend was observed in young adult naive repertoires, while no such trend was observed in memory repertoires. Recombination models systematically underestimated out-of-frame TCR alpha sharing in monozygotic twins but agreed with sharing between unrelated individuals. Because the same donors could not be followed over many years, conclusions were based on cross-sectional statistical analysis.

Library construction relied on 5' RACE. TCRdb lists the instrument as Illumina HiSeq 2000. Template switching added a universal primer binding site, and the final cDNA carried a unique molecular identifier that allowed TCR cDNA molecules to be counted accurately. Specific primers in the conserved constant-segment region were used to synthesize first-strand cDNA for TCR alpha and beta chains. To control for contamination, each cDNA library was double barcoded with a SMART-Mk sample barcode plus Illumina barcodes. TruSeq adapter sequences, together with Illumina sample barcodes, were added in two successive PCR steps. The Illumina HiSeq platform was used with custom primers to sequence TCR alpha and beta cDNA libraries. The source study handled its data this way. MiGEC processed the raw reads to extract unique molecular identifiers, while MiXCR was used to determine the CDR3 positions. For each individual, recombination models were inferred using an EM algorithm with the repgenHMM and IGoR tools. Shared clonotypes were analyzed with the tcR package in R, and sharing was normalized by the product of cloneset sizes. To study raw recombination without the effects of thymic and clonal selection, out-of-frame nonproductive sequences were analyzed. TCRdb applied fastp at Q25 and MiXCR to the public reads, then kept only in-frame beta chains. Records with the same CDR3 protein are collapsed into one entry carrying the most frequent genes and DNA. The V and J calls reflect TCRdb's pipeline rather than the authors' work. Across this sample there are fewer than 350,000 distinct CDR3 sequences, with less than 9% seen only once. Around 2.1% of the sample belongs to the ten largest clones.

This same sample was also part of a study on yellow fever vaccine responses in identical twins. The second investigation adds: According to the authors, the vaccine-induced T cell response in identical twins seemed to be partly convergent and partly specific to each individual. The study precisely tracked vaccine-responding T cell clones in identical twins.

The TCR originated in a woman aged 18-29 years in good health. The sequenced sample consisted of memory (CD45RO+) T cells sorted from blood. The cell subset or site label here, explained by the study, means: CD45RO+ enriched T cells.

The DNA sequence reads TGTGCCAGCCAGATGAACACCGGGGAGCTGTTTTTT. The translation is CASQMNTGELFF. This receptor chain uses TRBV5-5 and TRBJ2-2; no D gene can be assigned with confidence. V and J are truncated by 7 bases and 1 base respectively, leaving an intervening sequence of 5 bases. Sequences SGHKS (CDR1) and YYEKEE (CDR2) are obtained from the germline V gene (reference sequence). Counted from cysteine to phenylalanine, this CDR3 has 12 amino acids. Only the CDR3 part of the read is kept: 36 bases, read in frame from the first base.